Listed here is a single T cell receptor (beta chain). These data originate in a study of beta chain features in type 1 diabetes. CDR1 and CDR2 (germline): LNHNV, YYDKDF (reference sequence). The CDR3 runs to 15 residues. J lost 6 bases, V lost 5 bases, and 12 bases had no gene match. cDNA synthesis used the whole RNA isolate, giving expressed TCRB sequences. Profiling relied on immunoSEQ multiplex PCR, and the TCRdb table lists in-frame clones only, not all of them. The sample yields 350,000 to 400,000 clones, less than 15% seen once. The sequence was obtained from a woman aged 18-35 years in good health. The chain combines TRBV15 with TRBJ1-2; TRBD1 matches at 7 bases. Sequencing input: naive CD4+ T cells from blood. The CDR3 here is CATSPGQAPRNGYTF. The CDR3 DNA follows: TGTGCCACCAGCCCCGGACAGGCCCCCCGGAATGGCTACACCTTC.